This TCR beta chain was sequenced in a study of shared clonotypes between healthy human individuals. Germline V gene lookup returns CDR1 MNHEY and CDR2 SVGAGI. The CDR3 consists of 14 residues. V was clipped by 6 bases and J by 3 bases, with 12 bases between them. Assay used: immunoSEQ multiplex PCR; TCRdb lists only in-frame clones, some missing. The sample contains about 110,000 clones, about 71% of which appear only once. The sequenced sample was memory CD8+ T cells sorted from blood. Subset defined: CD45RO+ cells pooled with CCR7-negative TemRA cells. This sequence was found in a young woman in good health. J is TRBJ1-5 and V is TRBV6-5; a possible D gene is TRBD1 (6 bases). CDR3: CASSPDRSNQPQHF. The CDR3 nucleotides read TGTGCCAGCAGCCCCGACAGGTCCAATCAGCCCCAGCATTTT.